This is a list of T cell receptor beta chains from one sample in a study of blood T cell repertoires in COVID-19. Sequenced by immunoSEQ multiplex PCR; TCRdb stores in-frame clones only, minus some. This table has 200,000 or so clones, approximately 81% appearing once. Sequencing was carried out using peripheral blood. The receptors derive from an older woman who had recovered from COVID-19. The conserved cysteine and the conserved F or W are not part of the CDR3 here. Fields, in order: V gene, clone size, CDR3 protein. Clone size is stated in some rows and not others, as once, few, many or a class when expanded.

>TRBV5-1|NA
ASSYEYRGKKGYGYT
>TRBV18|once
ASSPGQTYEQY
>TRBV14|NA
ASSLQGGTQY
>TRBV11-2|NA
ASSLDTGSTEAF
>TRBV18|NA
ASSPNRGEETQY
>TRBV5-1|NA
ASSLTSGDFNEQF
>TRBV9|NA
ASSVVQNTGELF
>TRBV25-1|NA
ASSGQSSYNSPLH
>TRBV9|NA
ASSPSGAGPRGTDTQY
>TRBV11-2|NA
ASSPPYGISGNTIY
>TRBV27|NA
ASSFGTSGVGETQY
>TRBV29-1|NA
SVLSGGNGYT
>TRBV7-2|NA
ASSLELENEAF
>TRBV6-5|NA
ASTPSSRYNEQF
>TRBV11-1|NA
ASKQGAGANVLT
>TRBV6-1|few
ASSESGQKNQPQH
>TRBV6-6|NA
ASSSNPGQGDGYT
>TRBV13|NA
ASSARTSGSYEQY
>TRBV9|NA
ASSSTSYNEQF
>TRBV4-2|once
ASSQETGWTYEQY
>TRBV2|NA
ASSYRVLSNQPQH
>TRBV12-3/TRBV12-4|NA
ASSFAGDHEQY